This T cell receptor beta chain is from a study of blood T cells in healthy people across ages. The CDR3 covers 11 residues. V shed 3 bases and J shed 1 base, with 3 bases lying between them. Germline V gives CDR1 DFQATT, CDR2 SNEGSKA (reference sequence). A second PCR, run for roughly 7 to 12 cycles, used a sample-barcoded 5' primer plus a J-beta primer mix. TCRdb ran MiXCR on the 5' RACE reads and lists one entry per CDR3 protein. The sample includes about 730,000 distinct CDR3 sequences, around 40% seen only once; the top ten take 20% to 25%. This clonotype was counted many times. The sample consisted of blood. The receptor was derived from a woman aged 60-75 years in good health. The rearrangement joins TRBV20-1 to TRBJ2-5; D is ambiguous. Here the CDR3 reads CSASFQETQYF. The CDR3 DNA reads TGCAGTGCTAGTTTCCAAGAGACCCAGTACTTC.